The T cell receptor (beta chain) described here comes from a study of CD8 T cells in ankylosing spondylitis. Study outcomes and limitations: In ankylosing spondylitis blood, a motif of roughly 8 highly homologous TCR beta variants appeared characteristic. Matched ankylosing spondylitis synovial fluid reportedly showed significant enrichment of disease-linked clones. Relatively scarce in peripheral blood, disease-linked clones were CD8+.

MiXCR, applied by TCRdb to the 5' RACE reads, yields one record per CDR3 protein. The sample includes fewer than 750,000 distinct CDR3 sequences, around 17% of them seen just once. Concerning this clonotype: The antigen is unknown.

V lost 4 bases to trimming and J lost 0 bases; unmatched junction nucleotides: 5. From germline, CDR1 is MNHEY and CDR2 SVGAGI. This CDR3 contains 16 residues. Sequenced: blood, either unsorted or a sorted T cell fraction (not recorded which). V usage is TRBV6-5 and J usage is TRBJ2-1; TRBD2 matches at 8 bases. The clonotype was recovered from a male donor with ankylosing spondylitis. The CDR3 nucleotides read TGTGCCAGCAGTTTAGCGGGATGGAGCTCCTACAATGAGCAGTTCTTC. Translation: CASSLAGWSSYNEQFF.